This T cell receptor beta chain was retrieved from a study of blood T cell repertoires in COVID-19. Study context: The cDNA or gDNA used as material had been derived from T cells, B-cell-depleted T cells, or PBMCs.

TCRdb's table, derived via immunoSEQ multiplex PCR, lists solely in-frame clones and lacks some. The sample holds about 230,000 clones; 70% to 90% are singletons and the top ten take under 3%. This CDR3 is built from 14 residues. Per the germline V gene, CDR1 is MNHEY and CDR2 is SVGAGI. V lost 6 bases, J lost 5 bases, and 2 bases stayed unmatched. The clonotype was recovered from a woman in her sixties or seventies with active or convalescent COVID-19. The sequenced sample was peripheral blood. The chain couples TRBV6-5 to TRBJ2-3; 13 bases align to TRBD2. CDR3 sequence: CASSRLAGGDTQYF. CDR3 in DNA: TGTGCCAGCAGCCGACTAGCGGGAGGAGATACGCAGTATTTT.